This T cell receptor (beta chain) was retrieved from a study of T cell responses to AZD1222 COVID-19 vaccine. Study outcomes and limitations: Reportedly, nearly half of unique spike TCRs recognized epitopes outside B.1.351/B.1.1.7 mutations. Sampled repertoires all dated from after the peak T cell response. Only five to seven individuals given AZD1222 were seropositive at baseline.

Some clones are missing from TCRdb's copy, which holds only in-frame ones; the method was immunoSEQ multiplex PCR. The sample lists 100,000 to 130,000 clones, 70% to 90% seen once, with approximately 3.3% in the top ten. Details on this clone: As yet, its antigen is unknown.

Trimming cost V 1 base and J 2 bases; bases outside gene matches: 3. The CDR3 runs 15 residues. CDR1 is LGHDT, CDR2 YNNKEL, per germline (reference sequence). The rearrangement links TRBV3-1 (or the pseudogene TRBV3-2) to TRBJ2-7; 9 positions match TRBD2. This clonotype originated in an adult in good health. The sample in question was peripheral blood, obtained on day 0 of AZD1222 vaccination. CDR3 sequence (DNA): TGTGCCAGCAGCCAAGCTAGCGGGGACACCTACGAGCAGTACTTC. It specifies CASSQASGDTYEQYF.